A single T cell receptor beta chain is shown here with its context. Profiled with immunoSEQ multiplex PCR; TCRdb holds only in-frame clones, not every one. This sample has fewer than 500,000 clones, with about 91% found just once. The data belong to a study of Ad26.COV2.S vaccination and SARS-CoV-2 variants. Across the study: Ad26.COV2.S, an intramuscular injection, was given once or twice 56 days apart.

Treatment indicated: some 20 received Ad26.COV2.S at low or high dose, single or two shots; about 5 received placebo; per-sample allocation not given. Specimen acquisition occurred on day 63 following the initial vaccine or placebo injection. An adult of 18-55 years in Boston served as donor. The CDR3 has 11 amino acids. Germline V gives CDR1 SEHNR, CDR2 FQNEAQ (reference sequence). V lost 4 bases to trimming and J lost 6 bases, with 6 bases between them. The TCR was taken from a person between 18 and 60 years old who received the Ad26.COV2.S COVID-19 vaccine or a placebo. This chain links TRBV7-9 with TRBJ1-1, with D hard to call. The sequences come from peripheral blood, collected in a trial of Ad26.COV2.S vaccine versus placebo. The CDR3 loop is CASSSFAEAFF. The CDR3 DNA sequence: TGTGCCAGCAGCTCCTTCGCTGAAGCTTTCTTT.